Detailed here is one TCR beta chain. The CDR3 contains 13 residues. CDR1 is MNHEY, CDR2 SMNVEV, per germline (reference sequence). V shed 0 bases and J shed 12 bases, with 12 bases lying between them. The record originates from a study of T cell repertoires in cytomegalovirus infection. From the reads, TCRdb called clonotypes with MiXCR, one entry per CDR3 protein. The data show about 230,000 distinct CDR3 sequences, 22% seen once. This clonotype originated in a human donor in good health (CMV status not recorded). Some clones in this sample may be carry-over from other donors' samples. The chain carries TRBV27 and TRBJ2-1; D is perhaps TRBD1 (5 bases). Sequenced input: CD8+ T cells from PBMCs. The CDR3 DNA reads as TGTGCCAGCAGTTTATCGGCCAGGGTCGGGCAGTTCTTC. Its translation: CASSLSARVGQFF.